Presented here are 13 T cell receptor beta chains from one specimen sequenced in a study of T cell responses to AZD1222 COVID-19 vaccine. Sequencing used immunoSEQ multiplex PCR; TCRdb keeps in-frame clones, though not all of them. The sample consists of about 140,000 clones, less than 95% of them appearing once. The sequences come from peripheral blood, collected 28 days after the second dose of the MenACWY control vaccine. These receptors came from an adult who received the MenACWY meningococcal vaccine as a control.

V gene TRBV5-5 combines with J gene TRBJ2-7; D is undetermined. The CDR3 contains 15 residues. The V end was cut by 4 bases, the J end by 0 bases, with 14 bases between. CDR1 SGHKS and CDR2 YYEKEE come from the germline V gene (reference sequence). The CDR3 loop is CASSPGQIPSYEQYF. CDR3 nucleotides: TGTGCCAGCAGCCCCGGGCAGATTCCCTCCTACGAGCAGTACTTC.

The CDR3 loop is CASSLEGVAATDTQYF. DNA for the CDR3: TGTGCCAGCAGCTTGGAGGGAGTCGCGGCTACAGATACGCAGTATTTT. The chain has TRBV7-9 and TRBJ2-3, with TRBD2 as a possible D gene (6 bases). This CDR3 has 16 amino acids. The germline gives CDR1 SEHNR, CDR2 FQNEAQ (reference sequence). V was cut by 3 bases and J by 3 bases, with 16 bases left in between.

The chain employs TRBV6-5 and TRBJ2-4; D is undetermined. There are 14 residues in the CDR3. Germline values: CDR1 MNHEY, CDR2 SVGAGI. With 9 bases removed from V and 0 bases from J, the gap between germline ends came to 12 bases. The CDR3 coding sequence is TGTGCCAGTCTGGGGATCCTAGCCAAAAACATTCAGTACTTC. It specifies CASLGILAKNIQYF.

The chain recombines TRBV7-2 with TRBJ2-6; D may be TRBD1 or TRBD2 (5 bases each). Trimming took 5 bases from V and 3 from J, leaving 17 bases between them. The CDR3 is 17 amino acids. Germline-derived CDR1 and CDR2 are SGHTA and FQGNSA. The CDR3 loop reads CASSPRDGELGANVLTF. The CDR3 DNA reads as TGTGCCAGCAGCCCACGGGACGGGGAACTTGGGGCCAACGTCCTGACTTTC.

The rearrangement links TRBV18 to TRBJ2-7; D is perhaps TRBD1 (6 bases). This CDR3 has 16 amino acids. With 1 base removed from V and 0 bases from J, the gap between germline ends came to 13 bases. The V gene's germline CDR1 is KGHSH and CDR2 LQKENI. This CDR3 is CASSPLGTTSSYEQYF. CDR3 nucleotide sequence: TGTGCCAGCTCACCACTGGGGACAACGAGCTCCTACGAGCAGTACTTC.

The V and J genes are TRBV20-1 and TRBJ1-1; TRBD1 might be the D (6 bases). The CDR3 is made up of 11 amino acids. Germline CDR1 is DFQATT and CDR2 is SNEGSKA (reference sequence). The ends were cut back, 7 bases at V and 4 bases at J, with 10 bases in the middle. The CDR3 loop is CSVNRVTEAFF. CDR3 DNA: TGCAGTGTTAACAGGGTCACTGAAGCTTTCTTT.

The chain employs TRBV7-2 and TRBJ2-1; either TRBD1 or TRBD2 may supply D (5 bases each). V was pared by 2 bases and J by 2 bases, with 13 bases between. CDR1 is SGHTA and CDR2 is FQGNSA in the germline V gene. The CDR3 totals 16 residues. The CDR3 DNA reads as TGTGCCAGCAGCTTAAGGGGAAGTAGCGCCTACAATGAGCAGTTCTTC. It encodes CASSLRGSSAYNEQFF. The entire variable domain, with the rest obtained from reference TRBV7-2 and TRBJ2-1, is as follows: GAGVSQSPSNKVTEKGKDVELRCDPISGHTALYWYRQSLGQGLEFLIYFQGNSAPDKSGLPSDRFSAERTGGSVSTLTIQRTQQEDSAVYLCASSLRGSSAYNEQFFGPGTRLTVL.

The chain is built from TRBV7-9 and TRBJ1-1; maybe TRBD1 (5 bases). The CDR3 has 13 amino acids. Germline CDR1 SEHNR, CDR2 FQNEAQ (reference sequence). Trimming pared 8 bases from V and 6 bases from J, leaving 16 bases between. CDR3 sequence: CASALTGDPEAFF. The CDR3 DNA is TGTGCCAGCGCGCTTACGGGGGACCCTGAAGCTTTCTTT.

V and J are TRBV28 and TRBJ1-5, with D unresolved. Trimming removed 6 bases at V and 6 bases at J, with 9 bases between. Per germline, CDR1 MDHEN and CDR2 SYDVKM. This CDR3 has 12 residues. CDR3 protein: CASSQTPQPQHF. For the CDR3, the DNA is TGTGCCAGCAGCCAGACCCCTCAGCCCCAGCATTTT.

The gene calls are TRBV5-1 and TRBJ2-2; 7 bases agree with TRBD2. Trimming took 2 bases from V and 1 from J; bases not matched to a gene: 8. Germline loops: CDR1 SGHRS, CDR2 YFSETQ. The CDR3 spans 17 residues. The DNA of the CDR3 is TGCGCCAGCAGCTTCCAAGCGGGGTCCGGGAACACCGGGGAGCTGTTTTTT. Encoded protein: CASSFQAGSGNTGELFF.

This clone has only one observation. The J gene is TRBJ2-3, the V gene TRBV11-2, with TRBD1 as a possible D gene (6 bases). V shed 8 bases and J shed 15 bases, with 21 bases lying between them. Germline CDR1 SGHAT, CDR2 FQNNGV. This CDR3 contains 12 residues. The CDR3 protein is CASSLYLGDNYF. In nucleotides, the CDR3 is TGTGCCAGCTCCCTTTATTTGGGGGACAACTATTTT. The full variable domain, in which reference TRBV11-2 and TRBJ2-3 provide the parts outside the CDR3, is EAGVAQSPRYKIIEKRQSVAFWCNPISGHATLYWYQQILGQGPKLLIQFQNNGVVDDSQLPKDRFSAERLKGVDSTLKIQPAKLEDSAVYLCASSLYLGDNYFGPGTRLTVL.

The chain carries TRBV5-1 and TRBJ1-6, with D possibly matching TRBD1 (6 bases). The V gene lost 6 bases and the J gene lost 7 bases, with 11 bases spanning the gap. There are 13 residues in the CDR3. Germline values: CDR1 SGHRS, CDR2 YFSETQ. CDR3 amino acids: CASMRDTNSPLHF. The CDR3 nucleotides read TGCGCCAGCATGAGGGACACGAATTCACCCCTCCACTTT.

V usage is TRBV11-3 and J usage is TRBJ2-3; D ambiguous. This CDR3 has 14 residues. The germline V gene encodes CDR1 SGHNT and CDR2 YENEEA. V was shortened by 1 base and J by 9 bases, with 14 bases between the two germline ends. The CDR3 nucleotides are TGTGCCAGCAGCTTAGGAGTGGACGTGACAACGCAGTATTTT. The encoded protein is CASSLGVDVTTQYF. Full variable domain (remainder filled in from reference TRBV11-3 and TRBJ2-3): EAGVVQSPRYKIIEKKQPVAFWCNPISGHNTLYWYLQNLGQGPELLIRYENEEAVDDSQLPKDRFSAERLKGVDSTLKIQPAELGDSAVYLCASSLGVDVTTQYFGPGTRLTVL.